Described below is a single T cell receptor beta chain sequence and its context. Its target antigen remains unknown. This record comes from a study of cytomegalovirus exposure and HLA in healthy donors (dated by TCRdb to 2016 to 2017). As for the study more broadly: In an earlier analysis of roughly 590 of the donors, roughly 300 Gb of sequence data and 117 million unique TCR beta sequences from 150 million to 200 million T cells were reported. Roughly 290 gigabases of sequencing data and tens of millions of unique TCR sequences made up an early release that covered about 640 HLA-typed donors. Of the roughly 420 genotyped donors, more than 75% were placed in the genetic ancestry cluster associated with self-reported Caucasian donors. The study aimed to test whether signatures of past pathogen exposure could be identified by cataloging public T cell receptors. The study used immunosequencing to profile the T cell repertoires of 666 subjects and linked those repertoires to cytomegalovirus serostatus. Along with the approximately 700-subject first cohort, a separate validation cohort of 120 different subjects was used. To predict cytomegalovirus infection status, the study combined high-throughput TCR immunosequencing, statistical association of individual TCRs with disease status, and machine learning. To study patterns of TCR occurrence, a later analysis re-analyzed previously published TCR beta repertoires from under 750 donors and added high-resolution HLA genotyping. Rather than drawing on any new phenotypic data, the later analysis identified candidate immune exposures from TCR beta sequences and the way those sequences occurred across donors. To decide whether each TCR beta V gene segment behaved as functional or pseudogenic, an earlier analysis of some 580 of the donors relied on high-throughput TCR beta sequencing. Donor age, sex, ethnicity and CMV serostatus were compiled together with the repertoire data. A later genetic analysis used genome-wide SNP genotypes for 398 of the 666 donors, treating that subset as a discovery cohort. All discovery cohort repertoires had been generated on a single sequencing platform. HLA typing covered class I and class II loci at four-digit resolution. Typing coverage differed by locus: A, B, C, DRB1 and DQB1 were typed in about 629-640 donors, DQA1 in approximately 520, DPA1 in around 580, and DPB1 in 400 to 490. Several DR-DQ haplotypes were handled as single units for association and clustering because linkage in the cohort was strong. Among some 400 genotyped donors of the cohort, an average of about 240,000 unique TCR beta nucleotide sequences was sequenced per donor, of which about 18% were non-productive.

Trimmed from V: 0 bases; trimmed from J: 6 bases; junction bases lacking a gene match: 3. The CDR3 has 15 amino acids, counting the end cysteine and phenylalanine. Solely the CDR3 DNA is kept, with 45 bases framed from the first base. Per the germline V gene, MGHRA is the CDR1 and YSYEKL is the CDR2. Overall study outcomes, separate from this receptor: In a later genetic analysis, a missense DCLRE1C variant was associated with V-gene and J-gene trimming of TCR beta chains, and the association was replicated in an independent cohort. The presence/absence analyses assumed that sequencing depth was roughly uniform across donors, and that assumption may not be true. Immune exposure information for the cohort was limited to CMV serostatus. While some public TCRs were present in many individuals, most TCR sequences turned up only very rarely across donors. A cluster of highly shared sequence variants was judged likely to be a technical artifact of the sequencing pipeline. Compared with equally common non-associated chains, HLA-associated TCR beta chains in a later analysis were more clonally expanded and had lower generation probabilities. In vitro tests confirmed that a few of the cytomegalovirus-associated TCR beta chains recognize cytomegalovirus antigens. The study listed over 150 TCR beta chains as associated with cytomegalovirus. HLA typing was unavailable for some donors at each locus, so association tests used only the typed subset. Strong co-occurrence of HLA alleles, especially DR and DQ, made assigning TCR associations to individual alleles difficult. A further reported finding was that TCR beta sequences accurately predicted the HLA-A and HLA-B alleles for most subjects in the first cohort. At a false discovery rate of 0.05, a later analysis linked about 17,000 TCR beta sequences to specific HLA alleles. It was suggested by the authors that the approach could potentially be generalized to other disease states and immunological phenotypes. Because counts were too low, about 17 rarely observed V segments, including chromosome 9 orphons, were excluded from the earlier analysis of several hundred of the donors. In this cohort, only TCR beta chains were sequenced, and detectable features were limited by the absence of alpha or paired-chain data. Because the 87-base-pair reads could not distinguish some IMGT-functional V segments, including TRBV6-2 and TRBV6-3, those segments were excluded. A later analysis found that most CMV-associated TCR beta chains appeared HLA-restricted, with HLA associations seemingly driven largely by CMV exposure. Compared with the roughly 700-donor mean, donors in an Asian-associated ancestry cluster had fewer N-insertions in productive TCRs, according to a later genetic analysis. Several of the top co-occurrence clusters appeared to be linked to parvovirus B19, influenza, CMV and Epstein-Barr virus, according to a later analysis. In a later analysis, TCR association rates were found to vary across HLA loci, with the most associated TCRs seen for DRB1 alleles and the fewest for HLA-C alleles. In both the original and validation cohorts, the classifier was reported to diagnose cytomegalovirus status with high specificity and sensitivity. An earlier analysis of 587 of the donors showed that most TCR beta V segments appeared in productive rearrangements either about 87% or about 30% of the time, which broadly matched IMGT annotations. Correlated functional status among segregating V segments might reflect linkage disequilibrium, but an unknown experimental factor could not be ruled out.

The cohort consisted of 600 to 700 healthy bone marrow donors. At the time of sampling, all cohort members were nominally healthy, though unrecorded immune exposures were likely present. The donor was CMV seropositive and belonged to the group of 250 to 300 seropositive cohort members. A peripheral blood sample was provided by each donor, and peripheral blood mononuclear cells were used for TCR beta sequencing. Genomic DNA extraction from the blood cell samples was performed with the Qiagen DNeasy Blood Extraction Kit. Library creation used the immunoSEQ multiplex PCR assay. The multiplex PCR relied on a mix of 60 forward primers for TCR Vbeta segments and 13 reverse primers for TCR Jbeta segments. The CDR3 region of rearranged TCR beta genes was amplified from genomic DNA with a multiplex PCR assay. On the Illumina HiSeq System, the amplified TCR beta libraries were sequenced as 87-base-pair reads. The source study handled its data this way. A later analysis tallied 80 million to 95 million unique TCR beta chains across the 666 repertoires, and about 12 million of those chains were shared by two or more donors. Raw reads were error-corrected and collapsed into unique sequences with a nearest-neighbor algorithm that merged closely related sequences to remove PCR and sequencing errors. V, D and J gene segments were assigned by aligning CDR3 sequences to IMGT reference sequences. For a sequence to be retained, a match of at least six nucleotides to both a V gene segment and a J gene segment was required. Rearrangements were classified as productive when the CDR3 lacked stop codons and remained in frame with V and J, and all other rearrangements were classified as non-productive. CDR3 was defined according to IMGT convention as the region running from the second conserved V-encoded cysteine to the conserved J-encoded phenylalanine. Sequences without an unambiguous match to a single V gene segment were excluded from the earlier analysis of 450 to 750 of the donors. In an earlier analysis of around 600 of the donors, V segments were called functional above 56.7% productive rearrangements and were called segregating when the between-donor standard deviation exceeded 5%. To diagnose cytomegalovirus status from the catalog of TCR beta chain sequences, a statistical classification framework was built. In a later analysis, V and J genes were assigned by comparing TCR nucleotide sequences against IMGT/GENE-DB human TR gene sequences. Using the TCRdist pipeline, a later analysis assigned CDR3 sequences along with most-parsimonious VDJ recombination scenarios. In a later analysis, each TCR beta chain was defined by its CDR3 amino acid sequence together with its V-gene family, and reads without a unique V-gene family were excluded. To address suspected cross-contamination and a sequencing artifact, a later analysis removed 550 to 750 highly shared, low-generation-probability nucleotide sequences. A later analysis calculated a clonal expansion index for each public chain from normalized within-repertoire ranks of inferred template counts. Generation probabilities in a later analysis came from a VDJ recombination model fitted to out-of-frame rearrangements, and those results were checked against IGoR. A later analysis scored TCR-TCR, TCR-HLA and TCR-CMV co-occurrence with hypergeometric tests, applying a repertoire-size bias correction to TCR pairs. False discovery rates were estimated in a later analysis by permuting HLA or CMV assignments 20 times. A later analysis grouped co-occurring TCRs with DBSCAN, adding TCRdist sequence similarity when clustering within HLA-allele-positive subsets. Repertoires with fewer than 30,000 or more than 120,000 public chains, plus five repertoires with anomalous nucleotide sharing, were excluded from co-occurrence clustering. The source is immuneACCESS, and TCRdb retained only in-frame sequences with V and J called. Part of the clones is not carried over; for the studies checked, unresolved V genes explain less than half of this, and the remainder is unexplained. The V and J calls and clone size are taken from that table; D and trimming were inferred from the DNA. The sample table holds some 200,000 clones. The ten largest account for 1.1% of the sample.

This chain is built from TRBV4-1 and TRBJ1-5; TRBD1 matches 9 bases in the middle. The sequenced sample consisted of PBMCs. This receptor was obtained from a girl aged 2 to 10 in good health and CMV-seropositive. The nucleotide sequence reads as follows: TGCGCCAGCAGCCAAGATGACAGGGGGGTTCAGCCCCAGCATTTT. It encodes CASSQDDRGVQPQHF.